Listed below are T cell receptor beta chains from one sample, sequenced in a study of cytomegalovirus exposure and HLA in healthy donors. Generated by immunoSEQ multiplex PCR, the TCRdb table keeps only in-frame clones and is missing some. Among about 70,000 clones listed, about nine tenths were seen once. Sequenced: PBMCs. The receptors here all came from a woman aged 25 to 39 in good health and CMV-seronegative. Each CDR3 is given with its conserved first and last residue. A D gene is named only where the DNA matches it firmly. Rows give clone size only sometimes, using once, few, many, or a class for an expanded clone.

V gene: TRBV6-1
D gene: -
clone size: -
J gene: TRBJ1-2
CDR3 protein: CASSEMSVNYGYTF
CDR3 DNA: TGTGCCAGCAGTGAAATGTCAGTTAACTATGGCTACACCTTC

V gene: TRBV9
D gene: TRBD1
clone size: once
J gene: TRBJ2-7
CDR3 protein: CASSVGTGAFYEQYF
CDR3 DNA: TGTGCCAGCAGCGTAGGGACAGGGGCCTTCTACGAGCAGTACTTC

V gene: TRBV6-5
D gene: -
clone size: -
J gene: TRBJ1-2
CDR3 protein: CASRPYLDSYGYTF
CDR3 DNA: TGTGCCAGCCGTCCCTACCTTGACAGCTATGGCTACACCTTC

V gene: TRBV6-5
D gene: -
clone size: -
J gene: TRBJ2-5
CDR3 protein: CASSYEEETQYF
CDR3 DNA: TGTGCCAGCAGTTACGAGGAAGAGACCCAGTACTTC

V gene: TRBV10-2
D gene: TRBD1
clone size: -
J gene: TRBJ1-5
CDR3 protein: CASSKTGGLQPQHF
CDR3 DNA: TGCGCCAGCAGTAAGACAGGGGGCTTGCAGCCCCAGCATTTT

V gene: TRBV18
D gene: TRBD1
clone size: once
J gene: TRBJ2-7
CDR3 protein: CASSLRTPGQAPYEQYF
CDR3 DNA: TGTGCCAGCTCACTTAGAACACCGGGACAGGCTCCCTACGAGCAGTACTTC

V gene: TRBV7-2
D gene: TRBD2
clone size: -
J gene: TRBJ2-5
CDR3 protein: CASSPGLAGYAETQYF
CDR3 DNA: TGTGCCAGCAGCCCTGGACTAGCGGGATACGCAGAGACCCAGTACTTC

V gene: TRBV27
D gene: TRBD1
clone size: few
J gene: TRBJ1-5
CDR3 protein: CANDRGRNQPQHF
CDR3 DNA: TGTGCCAACGACAGGGGGCGTAATCAGCCCCAGCATTTT

V gene: TRBV4-1
D gene: -
clone size: -
J gene: TRBJ1-2
CDR3 protein: CASRGERVLNYGYTF
CDR3 DNA: TGCGCCAGCAGAGGGGAGCGGGTCCTCAACTATGGCTACACCTTC

V gene: TRBV7-8
D gene: -
clone size: -
J gene: TRBJ2-1
CDR3 protein: CASSLDSPKRKQFF
CDR3 DNA: TGTGCCAGCAGCTTAGATTCGCCAAAGCGGAAGCAGTTCTTC

V gene: TRBV7-9
D gene: -
clone size: -
J gene: TRBJ1-2
CDR3 protein: CASSTRTDPYLNYGYTF
CDR3 DNA: TGTGCCAGCAGCACGCGGACAGACCCTTATTTAAACTATGGCTACACCTTC

V gene: TRBV6-1
D gene: -
clone size: -
J gene: TRBJ2-3
CDR3 protein: CASSVLGRSTDTQYF
CDR3 DNA: TGTGCCAGCAGTGTCCTGGGCAGGAGCACAGATACGCAGTATTTT

V gene: TRBV6-6
D gene: -
clone size: -
J gene: TRBJ2-5
CDR3 protein: CASSYNGGETQYF
CDR3 DNA: TGTGCCAGCAGTTACAACGGGGGTGAGACCCAGTACTTC

V gene: TRBV19
D gene: -
clone size: -
J gene: TRBJ2-6
CDR3 protein: CASSPLTDSGANVLTF
CDR3 DNA: TGTGCCAGTAGTCCTCTGACAGACTCTGGGGCCAACGTCCTGACTTTC

V gene: TRBV4-3
D gene: TRBD2
clone size: -
J gene: TRBJ2-5
CDR3 protein: CASSPGLAGRETQYF
CDR3 DNA: TGCGCCAGCAGCCCAGGACTAGCGGGACGAGAGACCCAGTACTTC

V gene: TRBV19
D gene: -
clone size: -
J gene: TRBJ2-5
CDR3 protein: CASSDRPQETQYF
CDR3 DNA: TGTGCCAGTTCGGACAGACCCCAAGAGACCCAGTACTTC

V gene: TRBV25-1
D gene: TRBD1
clone size: -
J gene: TRBJ1-6
CDR3 protein: CASSEPQGVRDSPLHF
CDR3 DNA: TGTGCCAGCAGTGAACCCCAGGGGGTAAGGGATTCACCCCTCCACTTT

V gene: TRBV6-1
D gene: -
clone size: -
J gene: TRBJ1-2
CDR3 protein: CASSEDAEYGYTF
CDR3 DNA: TGTGCCAGCAGTGAAGATGCGGAATATGGCTACACCTTC

V gene: TRBV27
D gene: -
clone size: -
J gene: TRBJ2-7
CDR3 protein: CASSFLQGYEQYF
CDR3 DNA: TGTGCCAGCAGTTTTTTACAGGGCTACGAGCAGTACTTC

V gene: TRBV27
D gene: TRBD2
clone size: -
J gene: TRBJ2-3
CDR3 protein: CASSTGLAGPTDTQYF
CDR3 DNA: TGTGCCAGCAGCACTGGACTAGCGGGGCCCACAGATACGCAGTATTTT

V gene: TRBV5-1
D gene: TRBD2
clone size: -
J gene: TRBJ2-1
CDR3 protein: CASSLGTSGREVEQFF
CDR3 DNA: TGCGCCAGCAGCTTGGGGACTAGCGGGAGAGAGGTTGAGCAGTTCTTC

V gene: TRBV5-6
D gene: -
clone size: -
J gene: TRBJ2-7
CDR3 protein: CASSLVAQGRWQYF
CDR3 DNA: TGTGCCAGCAGCTTGGTCGCTCAGGGCAGGTGGCAGTACTTC

V gene: TRBV18
D gene: -
clone size: -
J gene: TRBJ2-3
CDR3 protein: CASSPGGADTQYF
CDR3 DNA: TGTGCCAGCTCACCAGGTGGAGCGGATACGCAGTATTTT